Shown below are 19 T cell receptor beta chains from a single sample sequenced in a study of siplizumab effects on memory and regulatory T cells. Produced via immunoSEQ multiplex PCR; TCRdb's table is partial and in-frame only. The sample has over 55,000 clones, over 80% seen once. The sequencing sample was made of memory CD4+ T cells sorted from blood. The receptors come from a human donor in good health.

The gene calls are TRBV7-2 and TRBJ2-7, with unresolved D. Germline V gene lookup returns CDR1 SGHTA and CDR2 FQGNSA. The V end lost 0 bases, the J end lost 2 bases, and 5 bases lay between the germline ends. This CDR3 is 13 amino acids long. DNA for the CDR3: TGTGCCAGCAGCTTAGCAGTGACCTACGAGCAGTACTTC. Translated: CASSLAVTYEQYF.

The rearrangement links TRBV12-5 to TRBJ2-5; D remains ambiguous. Germline-derived CDR1 and CDR2 are LGHNT and FRNRAP. The CDR3 contains 16 residues. V lost 0 bases and J 1 base, leaving 12 bases between the germline ends. CDR3 in amino acids: CASGLVRAARQETQYF. DNA of the CDR3: TGTGCTAGTGGTTTGGTACGGGCAGCCCGCCAAGAGACCCAGTACTTC.

This clone was seen a handful of times. The chain employs TRBV10-3 and TRBJ1-1; D not resolved. Germline V gene data show CDR1 as ENHRY and CDR2 as SYGVKD. With 10 bases removed from V and 1 base from J, the gap between germline ends came to 10 bases. The length of the CDR3 is 12 residues. CDR3 residues: CATLEQNTEAFF. In nucleotides, the CDR3 is TGTGCCACCTTGGAACAGAACACTGAAGCTTTCTTT.

V usage is TRBV9 and J usage is TRBJ2-1; no definite D call. Trimming removed 0 bases from V and 8 bases from J, with 15 bases in between. CDR1 SGDLS and CDR2 YYNGEE come from the germline V gene. The CDR3 is 15 residues long. The CDR3 DNA sequence: TGTGCCAGCAGCGTAGGAATAAATGGGGTGGATGAGCAGTTCTTC. Residues: CASSVGINGVDEQFF.

This clone appeared a few times. V gene TRBV29-1 combines with J gene TRBJ2-1; 7 bases map to TRBD1. This CDR3 region has 15 residues. Germline trimming cut 6 bases from V and 4 bases from J; bases unmatched to any gene: 12. Germline V lookup: CDR1 SQVTM, CDR2 ANQGSEA. The CDR3, as DNA: TGCAGCGTCCTCGACAGGGTCAGGTCTTACAATGAGCAGTTCTTC. It translates to CSVLDRVRSYNEQFF.

The genes are TRBV7-2 and TRBJ1-3; D unclear. Germline V gives CDR1 SGHTA, CDR2 FQGNSA. This CDR3 region has 15 residues. Between the trimmed V and J ends, which lost 3 bases and 1 base, there was a span of 10 bases. This chain's CDR3 is CASSFDTGSGNTIYF. CDR3 nucleotides: TGTGCCAGCAGCTTTGATACGGGTTCTGGAAACACCATATATTTT.

Only a few counts were recorded for this clone. This rearrangement joins TRBV7-9 to TRBJ1-3, with TRBD1 identical over 8 bases. Germline CDR1 is SEHNR and CDR2 is FQNEAQ (reference sequence). This CDR3 is built from 18 residues. The V and J ends lost 5 bases and 2 bases, in that order; junction bases with no gene match: 14. The CDR3 DNA reads as TGTGCCAGCAGCATCGTGGCAGGGGGCAGAGGGACTGGAAACACCATATATTTT. Its translation is CASSIVAGGRGTGNTIYF.

The chain has TRBV5-1 and TRBJ2-7; D may be TRBD1 or TRBD2 (5 bases each). V gave up 2 bases and J gave up 1 base, with 16 bases separating them. The V gene's germline CDR1 is SGHRS and CDR2 YFSETQ. The CDR3 length is 16 residues. The CDR3 DNA sequence: TGCGCCAGCAGCTTAGACCCGGGACCTCCTTCCTACGAGCAGTACTTC. It encodes CASSLDPGPPSYEQYF.

The rearrangement uses TRBV6-1 and TRBJ1-1; possibly TRBD1 for D (5 bases). V dropped 7 bases and J dropped 4 bases, with 10 bases sitting between them. Germline CDR1 is MNHNS and CDR2 is SASEGT. The CDR3 runs to 12 residues. CDR3 amino acids: CASKTVGTEAFF. As DNA, the CDR3 is TGTGCCAGCAAGACAGTGGGCACTGAAGCTTTCTTT.

The gene calls are TRBV19 and TRBJ1-2, with 7 bases lining up with TRBD1. Germline V gene data show CDR1 as LNHDA and CDR2 as SQIVND (reference sequence). With 0 bases clipped from V and 0 bases from J, the junction kept 10 bases outside the gene matches. The CDR3 has 18 residues. The CDR3 is CASSIDDGGTAANYGYTF. The DNA of the CDR3 is TGTGCCAGTAGTATAGATGACGGAGGGACAGCCGCTAACTATGGCTACACCTTC.

V is TRBV5-6 and J is TRBJ2-3, with no clear D. The CDR3 has 12 amino acids. Germline-derived CDR1 and CDR2 are SGHDT and YYEEEE. Trimming pared 1 base from V and 4 bases from J, leaving 4 bases between. This CDR3 is CASSLPADTQYF. In DNA, the CDR3 is TGTGCCAGCAGCTTGCCCGCAGATACGCAGTATTTT.

The chain employs TRBV6-5 and TRBJ1-1; unclear D gene. This CDR3 comprises 12 residues. CDR1 is MNHEY and CDR2 is SVGAGI in the germline V gene. Trimming stripped 5 bases from V and 6 bases from J, with 10 bases between. CDR3: CASSAGWAEAFF. CDR3 nucleotides: TGTGCCAGCAGTGCGGGGTGGGCTGAAGCTTTCTTT.

This clone was observed a handful of times. This chain links TRBV13 with TRBJ1-1; 12 bases fit TRBD1. CDR1 and CDR2 (germline): PRHDT, FYEKMQ (reference sequence). The CDR3 covers 15 residues. Unmatched junction bases numbered 3, after V lost 3 bases and J lost 4 bases. CDR3 sequence reads: CASSLGQGAGTEAFF. For the CDR3, the DNA is TGTGCCAGCAGCTTGGGACAGGGGGCGGGCACTGAAGCTTTCTTT.

Here the CDR3 reads CASSSHQNTEAFF. Here the CDR3 DNA reads TGTGCCAGCAGTTCCCACCAGAACACTGAAGCTTTCTTT. The gene calls are TRBV6-5 and TRBJ1-1; no clear D gene. V was clipped by 4 bases and J by 1 base, with 7 bases between them. The CDR3 has 13 residues. Germline V CDR1 and CDR2: MNHEY, SVGAGI.

The chain combines TRBV10-3 with TRBJ2-6, with 10 bases identical to TRBD2. Germline values: CDR1 ENHRY, CDR2 SYGVKD. The V and J ends lost 11 bases and 0 bases, in that order; junction bases with no gene match: 4. This CDR3 is built from 15 residues. The CDR3 sequence: CASLAGVSGANVLTF. DNA of the CDR3: TGTGCCTCCCTAGCGGGAGTCTCTGGGGCCAACGTCCTGACTTTC.

The rearrangement links TRBV15 to TRBJ2-3; no reliable D call. The CDR3 runs to 12 residues. Trimming cost V 8 bases and J 1 base, with 7 bases left between them. CDR1 is LNHNV and CDR2 is YYDKDF in the germline V gene (reference sequence). The DNA of the CDR3 is TGTGCCACCGAGGACGGCACAGATACGCAGTATTTT. Protein: CATEDGTDTQYF.

The gene calls are TRBV20-1 and TRBJ1-3; D remains unclear. Trimming pared 2 bases from V and 7 bases from J, leaving 6 bases between. Germline V gene lookup returns CDR1 DFQATT and CDR2 SNEGSKA (reference sequence). The CDR3 is 11 residues long. The DNA for the CDR3 is TGCAGTGCTAGATCTAAGAACACCATATATTTT. This gives the protein CSARSKNTIYF.

The rearrangement uses TRBV18 and TRBJ1-1, with a possible D match to TRBD1 (5 bases). Germline V gene data show CDR1 as KGHSH and CDR2 as LQKENI. CDR3 length: 14 amino acids. V was trimmed by 3 bases and J by 5 bases, leaving 13 bases between them. DNA for the CDR3: TGTGCCAGCTCACCGACAGAGGTAGGGACTGAAGCTTTCTTT. It specifies CASSPTEVGTEAFF.

This clone is a singleton in its sample. V is TRBV5-4 and J is TRBJ2-2, with TRBD2 identical over 9 bases. The CDR3 has 15 amino acids. Germline lookup yields CDR1 SGHNT and CDR2 YYREEE (reference sequence). V dropped 2 bases and J dropped 6; count of bases not matched to a gene: 5. The CDR3 nucleotides read TGTGCCAGCAGCTTTACGGGACTAGCAGCCGGGGAGCTGTTTTTT. Translating it yields CASSFTGLAAGELFF. Variable domain in full (rest from reference TRBV5-4 and TRBJ2-2): ETGVTQSPTHLIKTRGQQVTLRCSSQSGHNTVSWYQQALGQGPQFIFQYYREEENGRGNFPPRFSGLQFPNYSSELNVNALELDDSALYLCASSFTGLAAGELFFGEGSRLTVL.